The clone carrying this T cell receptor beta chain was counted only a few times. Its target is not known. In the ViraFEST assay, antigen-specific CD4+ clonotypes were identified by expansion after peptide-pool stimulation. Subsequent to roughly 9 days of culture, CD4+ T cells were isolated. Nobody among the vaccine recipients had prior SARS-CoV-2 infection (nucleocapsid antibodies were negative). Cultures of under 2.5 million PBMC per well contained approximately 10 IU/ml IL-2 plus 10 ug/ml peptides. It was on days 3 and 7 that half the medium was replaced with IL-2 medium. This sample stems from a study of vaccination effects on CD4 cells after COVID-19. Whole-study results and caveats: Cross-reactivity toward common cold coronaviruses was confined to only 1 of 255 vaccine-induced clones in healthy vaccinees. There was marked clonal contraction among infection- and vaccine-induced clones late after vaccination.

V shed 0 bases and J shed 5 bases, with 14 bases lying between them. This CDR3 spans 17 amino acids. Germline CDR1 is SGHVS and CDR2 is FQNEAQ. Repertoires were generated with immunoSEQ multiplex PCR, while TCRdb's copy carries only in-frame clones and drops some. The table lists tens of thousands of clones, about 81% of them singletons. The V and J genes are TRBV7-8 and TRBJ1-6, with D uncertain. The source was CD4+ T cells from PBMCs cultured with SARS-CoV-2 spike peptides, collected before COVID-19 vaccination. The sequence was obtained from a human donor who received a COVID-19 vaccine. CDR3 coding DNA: TGTGCCAGCAGCTTAGCAGGCCGCGTTTGGGATAATTCACCCCTCCACTTT. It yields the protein CASSLAGRVWDNSPLHF.